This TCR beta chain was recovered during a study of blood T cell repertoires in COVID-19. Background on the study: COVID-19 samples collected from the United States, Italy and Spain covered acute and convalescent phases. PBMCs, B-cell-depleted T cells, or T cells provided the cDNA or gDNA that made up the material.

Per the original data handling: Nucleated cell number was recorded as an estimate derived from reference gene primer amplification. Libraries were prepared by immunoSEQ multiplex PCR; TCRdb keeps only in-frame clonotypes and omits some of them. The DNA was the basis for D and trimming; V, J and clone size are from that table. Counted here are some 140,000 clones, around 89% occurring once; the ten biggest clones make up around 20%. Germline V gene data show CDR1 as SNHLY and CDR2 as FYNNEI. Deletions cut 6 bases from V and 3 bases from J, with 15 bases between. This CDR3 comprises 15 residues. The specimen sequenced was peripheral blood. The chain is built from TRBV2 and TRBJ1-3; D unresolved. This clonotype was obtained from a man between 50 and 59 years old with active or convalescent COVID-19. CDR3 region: CASRESGFGGNTIYF. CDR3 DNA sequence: TGTGCCAGCAGGGAGTCGGGTTTCGGTGGAAACACCATATATTTT.